This record looks at one T cell receptor (beta chain) sequence and its context. Its antigen is still unknown. The data are from a study of lymphopenia after photon versus proton radiotherapy. General study results and limits: A bigger post-nadir fall in TCR diversity correlated inversely with survival time in deceased patients. Authors raise, but do not show, better survival with proton therapy. Under photons, naive T cells and diversity fell while effector/memory populations rose. Oligoclonal CD8+ Temra expansion after nadir drove photon patients' diversity drop.

Germline CDR1 is MNHNS and CDR2 is SASEGT. The CDR3 consists of 14 residues. V dropped 6 bases and J dropped 8 bases, with 17 bases sitting between them. Generated by immunoSEQ multiplex PCR, the TCRdb table keeps only in-frame clones and is missing some. The sample lists approximately 70,000 clones, about nine tenths occurring once. The source is a man older than 75 with esophageal cancer. The V and J genes are TRBV6-1 and TRBJ2-1; the D gene is possibly TRBD2 (5 bases). This specimen consisted of peripheral blood, obtained from a patient treated with proton-based radiotherapy. The CDR3 DNA sequence: TGTGCCAGCAGGGGGAGCGCCACCCGCGATGAGCAGTTCTTC. Encoded protein: CASRGSATRDEQFF.